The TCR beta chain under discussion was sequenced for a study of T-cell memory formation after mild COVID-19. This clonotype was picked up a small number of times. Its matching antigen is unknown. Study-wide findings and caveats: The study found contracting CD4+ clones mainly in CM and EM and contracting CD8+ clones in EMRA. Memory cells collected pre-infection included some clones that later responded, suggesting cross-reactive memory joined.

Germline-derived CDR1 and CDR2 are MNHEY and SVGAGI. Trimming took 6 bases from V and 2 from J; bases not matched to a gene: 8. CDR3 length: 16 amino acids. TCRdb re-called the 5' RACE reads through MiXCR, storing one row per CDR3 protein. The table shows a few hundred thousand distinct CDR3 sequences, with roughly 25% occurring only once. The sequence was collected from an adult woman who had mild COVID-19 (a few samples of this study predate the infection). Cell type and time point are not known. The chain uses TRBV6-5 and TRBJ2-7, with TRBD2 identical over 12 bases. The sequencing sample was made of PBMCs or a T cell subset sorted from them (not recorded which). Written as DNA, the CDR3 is TGTGCCAGCAGGTTACTAGCGGGAGGTTTCGCCTACGAGCAGTACTTC. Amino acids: CASRLLAGGFAYEQYF.